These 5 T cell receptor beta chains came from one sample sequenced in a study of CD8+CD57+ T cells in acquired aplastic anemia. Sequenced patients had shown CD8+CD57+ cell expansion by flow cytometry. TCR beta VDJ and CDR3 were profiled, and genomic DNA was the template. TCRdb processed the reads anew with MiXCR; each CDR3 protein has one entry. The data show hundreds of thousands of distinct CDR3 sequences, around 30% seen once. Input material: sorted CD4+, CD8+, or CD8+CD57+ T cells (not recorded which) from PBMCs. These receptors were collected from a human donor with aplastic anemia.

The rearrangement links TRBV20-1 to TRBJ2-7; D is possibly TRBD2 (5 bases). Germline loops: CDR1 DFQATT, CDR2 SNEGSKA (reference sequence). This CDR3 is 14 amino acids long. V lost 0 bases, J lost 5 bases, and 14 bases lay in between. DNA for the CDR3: TGCAGTGCTAGAGATCTTAGAGGGTTCGACGAGCAGTACTTC. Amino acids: CSARDLRGFDEQYF.

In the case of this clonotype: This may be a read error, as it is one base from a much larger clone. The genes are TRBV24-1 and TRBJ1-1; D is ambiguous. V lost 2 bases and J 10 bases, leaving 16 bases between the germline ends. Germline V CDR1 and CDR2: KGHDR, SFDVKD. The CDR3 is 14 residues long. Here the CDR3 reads CATSDSLIRGRAFF. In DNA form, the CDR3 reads TGTGCCACCAGTGATTCTCTGATCCGAGGGAGAGCTTTCTTT.

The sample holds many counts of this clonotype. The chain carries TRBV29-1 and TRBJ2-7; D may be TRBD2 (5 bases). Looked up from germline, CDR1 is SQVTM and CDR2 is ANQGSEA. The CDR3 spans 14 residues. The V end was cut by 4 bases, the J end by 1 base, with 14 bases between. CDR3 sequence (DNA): TGCAGCGTTGGGGAAGGCGGACTGTCCTACGAGCAGTACTTC. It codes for CSVGEGGLSYEQYF.

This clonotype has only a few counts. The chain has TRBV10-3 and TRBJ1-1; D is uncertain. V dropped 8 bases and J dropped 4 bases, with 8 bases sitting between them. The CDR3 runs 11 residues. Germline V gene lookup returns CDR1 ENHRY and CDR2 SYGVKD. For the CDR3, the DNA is TGTGCCATCGGATTGGGCACTGAAGCTTTCTTT. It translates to CAIGLGTEAFF.

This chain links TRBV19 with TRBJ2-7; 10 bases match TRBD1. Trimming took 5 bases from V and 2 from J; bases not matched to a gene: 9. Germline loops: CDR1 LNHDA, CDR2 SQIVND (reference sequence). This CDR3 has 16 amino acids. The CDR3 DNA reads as TGTGCCAGTAGTGCGATCCTCGGACAGGGGGCCTACGAGCAGTACTTC. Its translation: CASSAILGQGAYEQYF.